This entry lists 2 T cell receptor beta chains sequenced from one sample in a study of metastatic and nonmetastatic thyroid tumors. Patients had received no treatment of any kind before thyroid surgery. TCRdb reanalyzed the PCR reads via MiXCR. The sample records about 24,000 clones, around 20% being singletons. Material: blood. All receptors come from a male donor with papillary thyroid cancer or a benign thyroid nodule (not recorded which). Some clones in this sample may be carry-over from other donors' samples.

There are many counts of this clone. This chain links TRBV2 with TRBJ2-5; D may be TRBD2 (5 bases). The germline V and J ends were trimmed by 8 bases and 10 bases, with 17 bases remaining between them. The CDR3 covers 12 residues. Germline V lookup: CDR1 SNHLY, CDR2 FYNNEI. This CDR3 reads CASDEGSPSQYF. CDR3 sequence (DNA): TGTGCCAGCGATGAGGGCAGCCCGAGCCAGTACTTC.

A few counts support this clone. Its ends do not fully match the called genes, so a read error is possible. The same CDR3 can be traced to other DNA sequences in this sample. V is TRBV29-1 and J is TRBJ1-1, with D unresolved. The CDR3 covers 13 residues. Germline V gives CDR1 SQVTM, CDR2 ANQGSEA. The CDR3 spells CSVEGQEYTEAFF. CDR3 coding DNA: TGCAGCGTTGAAGGGCAGGAGTACACTGAGGCTTTCTTT. Combining the CDR3 with reference TRBV29-1 and TRBJ1-1 gives the whole variable domain SAVISQKPSRDICQRGTSLTIQCQVDSQVTMMFWYRQQPGQSLTLIATANQGSEATYESGFVIDKFPISRPNLTFSTLTVSNMSPEDSSIYLCSVEGQEYTEAFFGQGTRLTVV.